Each of the 20 T cell receptor beta chains below was sequenced from the same sample in a study of identical twins. MiXCR, applied by TCRdb to the 5' RACE reads, yields one record per CDR3 protein. Of around 680,000 distinct CDR3 sequences detected, over 8.5% appear once; the ten largest clones hold 0.85% to 1%. The same data also contributed to another study, on yellow fever vaccine responses in identical twins.

Specimen: PBMCs. The origin of the receptors is a woman younger than 35 in good health.

The genes are TRBV7-2 and TRBJ1-2; TRBD1 is a possible D gene (5 bases). The CDR3 runs 14 residues. The V and J ends lost 0 bases and 7 bases respectively, with 12 bases between them. CDR1 is SGHTA and CDR2 is FQGNSA in the germline V gene. The DNA of the CDR3 is TGTGCCAGCAGCTTAGCTAAAGTGGGACCTGGCTACACCTTC. Protein product: CASSLAKVGPGYTF.

This clonotype was counted a few times. The CDR3 loop is CASSQGDRANTEAFF. The CDR3 DNA follows: TGCGCCAGCAGCCAGGGGGACAGGGCGAACACTGAAGCTTTCTTT. The rearrangement uses TRBV4-3 and TRBJ1-1; the match to TRBD1 covers 9 bases. CDR1 and CDR2 (germline): LGHNA, YSLEER. This CDR3 spans 15 amino acids. The V and J ends lost 3 bases and 1 base, in that order; junction bases with no gene match: 3.

This chain joins TRBV29-1 and TRBJ2-7; no definite D call. V was clipped by 2 bases and J by 3 bases, with 8 bases between them. There are 12 residues in the CDR3. CDR1 SQVTM and CDR2 ANQGSEA come from the germline V gene. CDR3 sequence: CSVESISYEQYF. The CDR3 DNA reads as TGCAGCGTTGAAAGTATCAGCTACGAGCAGTACTTC.

The chain employs TRBV6-1 and TRBJ1-5; maybe TRBD1 (6 bases). CDR3 length: 15 amino acids. Trimming took off 3 bases at V and 6 bases at J, with 15 bases between the two ends. Looked up from germline, CDR1 is MNHNS and CDR2 is SASEGT. Here the CDR3 reads CASSEGTLPAQPQHF. The CDR3 region has the DNA TGTGCCAGCAGTGAGGGGACACTTCCAGCTCAGCCCCAGCATTTT.

This clonotype was picked up a small number of times. This chain joins TRBV20-1 and TRBJ1-6; 8 bases map to TRBD1. This CDR3 is 14 amino acids long. With 5 bases clipped from V and 10 bases from J, the junction kept 10 bases outside the gene matches. CDR1 and CDR2 from the germline V gene are DFQATT and SNEGSKA (reference sequence). The CDR3 region is CSASLGQVDSPLHF. In nucleotides, the CDR3 is TGCAGTGCTTCCCTGGGACAGGTTGACTCACCCCTCCACTTT.

The rearrangement links TRBV7-9 to TRBJ2-5; maybe TRBD2 (6 bases). The CDR3 has 14 residues. Per germline, CDR1 SEHNR and CDR2 FQNEAQ (reference sequence). V lost 3 bases, J lost 0 bases, and 8 bases lay in between. The CDR3 spells CASSLGGHQETQYF. The DNA of the CDR3 is TGTGCCAGCAGCTTGGGGGGTCACCAAGAGACCCAGTACTTC.

This clonotype occurred a few times. The chain couples TRBV4-1 to TRBJ2-7, with a tentative D call TRBD1 (6 bases). Germline-derived CDR1 and CDR2 are MGHRA and YSYEKL. Trimming cost V 3 bases and J 6 bases, with 15 bases left between them. This CDR3 is 14 amino acids long. The DNA of the CDR3 is TGCGCCAGCAGCCACCCGGGACATCCAATCGAGCAGTACTTC. Translation gives CASSHPGHPIEQYF.

This clonotype was observed many times. The rearrangement joins TRBV12-3 or TRBV12-4 to TRBJ2-7, with D unclear. The CDR3 runs 13 residues. Trimming removed 3 bases at V and 2 bases at J, with 8 bases between. The CDR3 DNA sequence: TGTGCCAGCAGTTTTGGGATGACCTACGAGCAGTACTTC. Encoded protein: CASSFGMTYEQYF.

Only a few counts were recorded for this clonotype. V usage is TRBV29-1 and J usage is TRBJ2-2; perhaps TRBD2 as D (6 bases). CDR1 and CDR2 (germline): SQVTM, ANQGSEA. This CDR3 region has 13 residues. The V gene lost 0 bases and the J gene lost 4 bases, with 6 bases spanning the gap. CDR3 protein: CSVEEGLTGELFF. CDR3 nucleotide sequence: TGCAGCGTTGAAGAGGGACTCACCGGGGAGCTGTTTTTT.

This clonotype showed up many times. This chain joins TRBV29-1 and TRBJ2-7, with D perhaps matching TRBD1 (6 bases). Trimming cost V 2 bases and J 1 base, with 15 bases left between them. Germline CDR1 SQVTM, CDR2 ANQGSEA. There are 15 residues in the CDR3. This CDR3 reads CSVEMDSRSSYEQYF. The CDR3 region has the DNA TGCAGCGTTGAAATGGACAGTAGGTCGTCCTACGAGCAGTACTTC.

The chain is built from TRBV10-3 and TRBJ1-1; no definite D call. In germline, CDR1 is ENHRY, CDR2 SYGVKD. The ends were cut back, 0 bases at V and 0 bases at J, with 2 bases in the middle. The CDR3 is made up of 13 amino acids. CDR3 residues: CAISESLNTEAFF. The DNA for the CDR3 is TGTGCCATCAGTGAGTCCTTGAACACTGAAGCTTTCTTT.

The CDR3 sequence: CASSLRGLAEQFF. CDR3 DNA: TGTGCCAGCAGCTTAAGGGGACTAGCTGAGCAGTTCTTC. The chain employs TRBV7-2 and TRBJ2-1, with TRBD2 identical over 9 bases. The CDR3 is 13 amino acids. The V segment lost 2 bases and the J segment 9 bases; nucleotides outside the gene matches: 2. Looked up from germline, CDR1 is SGHTA and CDR2 is FQGNSA.

V usage is TRBV6-5 and J usage is TRBJ2-5; 8 nucleotides align to TRBD2. The CDR3 totals 13 residues. The V segment lost 0 bases and the J segment 10 bases; nucleotides outside the gene matches: 4. Germline V gives CDR1 MNHEY, CDR2 SVGAGI. For the CDR3, the DNA is TGTGCCAGCAGTTACTCGACGGGAGGGAACCAGTACTTC. Protein product: CASSYSTGGNQYF.

This clonotype showed up just a few times. The rearrangement uses TRBV7-2 and TRBJ2-1; D uncertain. The CDR3 consists of 14 residues. The germline V gene has CDR1 SGHTA and CDR2 FQGNSA. The V gene lost 3 bases and the J gene lost 5 bases, with 11 bases spanning the gap. CDR3 region: CASSLLDGDNEQFF. CDR3 DNA sequence: TGTGCCAGCAGCTTGCTCGATGGGGACAATGAGCAGTTCTTC.

This chain uses TRBV3-1 with TRBJ2-7; D tentatively reads TRBD1 or TRBD2 (8 bases each). Per the germline V gene, CDR1 is LGHDT and CDR2 is YNNKEL (reference sequence). The CDR3 is 16 amino acids. Trimming took 4 bases from V and 6 from J, leaving 22 bases between them. Here the CDR3 DNA reads TGTGCCAGCAGCCCCACGGGGGGGACAGGCTTGGGCGAGCAGTACTTC. This translates into CASSPTGGTGLGEQYF.

This clonotype was counted at least ten times. The rearrangement links TRBV28 to TRBJ1-4; tentative D call: TRBD1 (6 bases). The CDR3 sequence is 16 residues long. Germline V lookup: CDR1 MDHEN, CDR2 SYDVKM. Trimming shortened V by 7 bases and J by 3 bases, and 18 bases separated the two germline ends. The CDR3 loop reads CASTLAGVLPNEKLFF. Here the CDR3 DNA reads TGTGCCAGCACCCTAGCAGGGGTGCTGCCTAATGAAAAACTGTTTTTT.

This clonotype was counted between two and nine times. V is TRBV6-2 or TRBV6-3 and J is TRBJ2-2; D perhaps matches TRBD2 (6 bases). This CDR3 spans 16 amino acids. V was clipped by 2 bases and J by 4 bases, with 14 bases between them. Germline V gene data show CDR1 as MNHEY and CDR2 as SVGEGT. The CDR3 DNA is TGTGCCAGCAGTTACGGAAATAGCGGTCCCACCGGGGAGCTGTTTTTT. This sequence encodes CASSYGNSGPTGELFF.

In its sample, this clonotype was seen many times. The CDR3 nucleotides are TGTGCCAGCAGTCAACAATGGACCCAGTACTTC. This codes for CASSQQWTQYF. This rearrangement joins TRBV14 to TRBJ2-5, with no clear D. V was cut by 6 bases and J by 7 bases, with 9 bases left in between. This CDR3 is built from 11 residues. Per the germline V gene, CDR1 is SGHDN and CDR2 is FVKESK.

This clonotype was picked up many times. This sequence joins TRBV12-3 or TRBV12-4 and TRBJ1-6; D gene uncertain. Between the trimmed V and J ends, which lost 2 bases and 5 bases, there was a span of 7 bases. This CDR3 contains 14 residues. Here the CDR3 DNA reads TGTGCCAGCAGTTTAACCGATCATAATTCACCCCTCCACTTT. Protein product: CASSLTDHNSPLHF.

This clonotype was counted ten times or more. The rearrangement links TRBV20-1 to TRBJ2-7; 11 nucleotides align to TRBD1. Germline V gene data show CDR1 as DFQATT and CDR2 as SNEGSKA (reference sequence). The CDR3 is made up of 14 amino acids. V lost 6 bases to trimming and J lost 6 bases; unmatched junction nucleotides: 10. DNA for the CDR3: TGCAGTGCCCCAGAGGACAGGGGGCGGCGCGAGCAGTACTTC. Encoded protein: CSAPEDRGRREQYF.